This is a list of T cell receptor beta chains from one sample in a study of cytomegalovirus exposure and HLA in healthy donors. TCRdb's copy holds only in-frame clones and misses some; the assay was immunoSEQ multiplex PCR. Seen here are 40,000 to 45,000 clones, 64% observed once, and the top ten hold 8.7%. Sequencing was done on a sample of PBMCs. These receptor sequences come from a human donor in good health. Both conserved end residues are part of each CDR3. Each record gives: J gene, clone size, V gene, D gene, CDR3 protein, CDR3 DNA. D genes are given only for firm matches. Expanded clones are given a class, and other clones once, few, many or no size at all.

>TRBJ1-2|-|TRBV2|TRBD1
CASSDRGTVGYTF
TGTGCCAGCAGTGATAGGGGGACAGTCGGCTACACCTTC
>TRBJ1-3|few|TRBV4-3|-
CASSQDRGATGNTIYF
TGCGCCAGCAGCCAAGATCGCGGGGCGACTGGAAACACCATATATTTT
>TRBJ1-6|-|TRBV2|TRBD1
CASRTGVDSPLHF
TGTGCCAGCAGGACAGGGGTAGATTCACCCCTCCACTTT
>TRBJ2-1|-|TRBV29-1|TRBD2
CSVEDLGRGDNEQFF
TGCAGCGTTGAAGATCTCGGGCGGGGGGACAATGAGCAGTTCTTC
>TRBJ1-2|-|TRBV4-1|-
CASSQGFSGYGYTF
TGCGCCAGCAGCCAAGGGTTTTCCGGCTATGGCTACACCTTC
>TRBJ1-6|once|TRBV7-9|-
CASSLGVDRNNSPLHF
TGTGCCAGCAGCTTAGGGGTAGACAGAAATAATTCACCCCTCCACTTT
>TRBJ2-3|few|TRBV27|-
CASSQNTDTQYF
TGTGCCAGCAGTCAAAACACAGATACGCAGTATTTT
>TRBJ2-3|-|TRBV15|-
CATSPGLGADTQYF
TGTGCCACCAGCCCTGGCTTGGGGGCCGATACGCAGTATTTT
>TRBJ2-3|-|TRBV5-1|TRBD2
CASSFGRGGRGQYF
TGCGCCAGCAGCTTCGGGCGGGGGGGCCGTGGGCAGTATTTT
>TRBJ1-1|few|TRBV19|-
CASSTRGAVNTEAFF
TGTGCCAGTAGCACCCGGGGGGCGGTGAACACTGAAGCTTTCTTT
>TRBJ1-1|-|TRBV5-1|TRBD1
CASSFYTGTDLTFF
TGCGCCAGCAGCTTCTATACCGGGACAGATCTTACTTTCTTT
>TRBJ1-5|once|TRBV27|TRBD1
CASSSDRRAPPRTGGDLEPQHF
TGTGCCAGCAGTTCGGATCGGAGGGCACCGCCTCGCACAGGGGGCGATCTTGAGCCCCAGCATTTT
>TRBJ2-3|-|TRBV4-3|TRBD1
CASSQDLSMGTGGADTQYF
TGCGCCAGCAGCCAAGATTTATCCATGGGGACAGGGGGCGCAGATACGCAGTATTTT
>TRBJ2-7|-|TRBV5-1|-
CASSTGEADSYEQYF
TGCGCCAGCAGCACGGGGGAAGCCGACTCCTACGAGCAGTACTTC
>TRBJ1-5|-|TRBV7-8|TRBD1
CASSAADREQPQHF
TGTGCCAGCAGCGCCGCCGACAGGGAACAGCCCCAGCATTTT
>TRBJ2-5|-|TRBV7-2|-
CASSLVVIETQYF
TGTGCCAGCAGCTTAGTAGTGATAGAGACCCAGTACTTC
>TRBJ1-1|few|TRBV11-2|TRBD1
CASSSDRTGRGTEAFF
TGTGCCAGCAGCTCGGACAGGACGGGGCGGGGCACTGAAGCTTTCTTT
>TRBJ2-3|-|TRBV30|TRBD2
CAWSVRGGALTDTQYF
TGTGCCTGGAGTGTTCGGGGGGGGGCATTGACAGATACGCAGTATTTT
>TRBJ1-2|few|TRBV10-3|-
CAIRLGGLSDGYTF
TGTGCCATCAGATTGGGGGGACTGTCGGATGGCTACACCTTC
>TRBJ2-1|-|TRBV5-4|-
CASSPILAVDNNEQFF
TGTGCCAGCAGCCCGATCTTAGCGGTGGATAACAATGAGCAGTTCTTC
>TRBJ1-2|-|TRBV20-1|TRBD1
CSAGTVYGYTF
TGCAGTGCGGGGACAGTGTATGGCTACACCTTC
>TRBJ1-5|-|TRBV29-1|TRBD1
CSIRDRIDQPQHF
TGCAGCATCCGGGACAGGATAGATCAGCCCCAGCATTTT
>TRBJ2-7|-|TRBV7-6|-
CASSLPGQGGPPYEQYF
TGTGCCAGCAGCTTACCAGGGCAGGGGGGACCTCCCTACGAGCAGTACTTC
>TRBJ2-7|-|TRBV5-5|-
CASSLAVSYEQYF
TGTGCCAGCAGCTTGGCGGTCTCCTACGAGCAGTACTTC
>TRBJ1-2|-|TRBV11-2|-
CASSPIPGSYNYGYTF
TGTGCCAGCAGCCCAATCCCTGGCTCATATAACTATGGCTACACCTTC
>TRBJ2-7|few|TRBV5-1|TRBD1
CASSFRDRAYEQYF
TGCGCCAGCAGCTTCCGGGACAGGGCCTACGAGCAGTACTTC
>TRBJ2-5|-|TRBV6-5|-
CASSYEGRETQYF
TGTGCCAGCAGTTATGAAGGGAGGGAGACCCAGTACTTC
>TRBJ1-2|-|TRBV6-5|-
CASSYSGRKSGYTF
TGTGCCAGCAGTTACTCGGGGAGAAAGAGTGGCTACACCTTC
>TRBJ1-4|few|TRBV7-6|-
CASSLVSGSNEKLFF
TGTGCCAGCAGCTTAGTATCGGGTTCCAATGAAAAACTGTTTTTT
>TRBJ2-6|-|TRBV2|TRBD1
CASTELRGSGANVLTF
TGTGCCAGCACTGAACTCAGGGGGTCTGGGGCCAACGTCCTGACTTTC
>TRBJ2-1|-|TRBV5-4|TRBD1
CASSLALDRVNEQFF
TGTGCCAGCAGCTTGGCTCTGGACAGGGTCAATGAGCAGTTCTTC
>TRBJ1-2|-|TRBV5-1|-
CASSSSTNYGYTF
TGCGCCAGCAGCTCGTCGACAAACTATGGCTACACCTTC
>TRBJ2-1|once|TRBV9|TRBD2
CASSVGVGGSEFYSEQFF
TGTGCCAGCAGCGTAGGAGTCGGGGGGTCAGAATTTTATAGTGAGCAGTTCTTC
>TRBJ2-7|-|TRBV18|-
CASSPVEAGYYEQYF
TGTGCCAGCTCACCAGTCGAAGCCGGGTACTACGAGCAGTACTTC
>TRBJ2-3|once|TRBV7-6|-
CASSSYQGTDTQYF
TGTGCCAGCAGCTCATATCAGGGGACAGATACGCAGTATTTT
>TRBJ2-7|-|TRBV21-1|-
CASSAHRDSTYEQYF
TGTGCCAGCAGCGCTCACCGGGACAGTACCTACGAGCAGTACTTC
>TRBJ2-2|-|TRBV30|TRBD2
CASPARGGGTGELFF
TGTGCCTCTCCCGCGCGGGGGGGCGGCACCGGGGAGCTGTTTTTT
>TRBJ2-7|-|TRBV19|TRBD2
CASSPPTSGGLISSYEQYF
TGTGCCAGTAGTCCTCCGACTAGCGGAGGCCTGATCAGCTCCTACGAGCAGTACTTC
>TRBJ2-7|-|TRBV18|-
CASSPGSLSYEQYF
TGTGCCAGCTCACCGGGCAGCCTCTCCTACGAGCAGTACTTC
>TRBJ1-2|-|TRBV4-2|TRBD1
CASSQTAGTGLKGYTF
TGTGCCAGCAGCCAAACAGCCGGGACAGGCCTCAAAGGCTACACCTTC